The 21 T cell receptor beta chains below come from one sample, sequenced in a study of cytomegalovirus exposure and HLA in healthy donors. PCR amplification relied on 60 Vbeta primers (plus 13 Jbeta primers). Generated by immunoSEQ multiplex PCR, the TCRdb table keeps only in-frame clones and is missing some. The table lists 170,000 or so clones, under 85% of them singletons. Sequencing was performed on PBMCs. Receptors originate from a woman aged 30 to 39 in good health and CMV-seronegative.

As for this clone: An end of the junction does not agree with germline; a read error may underlie this. This sequence joins TRBV5-1 and TRBJ1-2, with no clear D. The CDR3 runs 12 residues. In germline, CDR1 is SGHRS, CDR2 YFSETQ. The CDR3 nucleotides read TGCGCCAGCAGCTTGGAGAGCTATGTCTACACCTTC. Encoded protein: CASSLESYVYTF.

This rearrangement joins TRBV4-1 to TRBJ1-1; 12 bases are a match to TRBD1. Trimming at V came to 6 bases and at J to 6 bases, leaving 8 bases not matched to a gene. The CDR3 is 15 amino acids. Germline V gives CDR1 MGHRA, CDR2 YSYEKL. The CDR3: CASRGTGGPRAEAFF. DNA for the CDR3: TGCGCCAGCAGGGGGACAGGGGGCCCGAGAGCTGAAGCTTTCTTT.

Points on this clone: The germline gene is not matched at one end of the junction; a read error may be the cause. The rearrangement links TRBV6-4 to TRBJ2-1; D unclear. The germline V gene encodes CDR1 MRHNA and CDR2 SNTAGT. This CDR3 comprises 15 residues. CDR3 coding DNA: TGTGCCAGCAGTCGTCAGATGAGCTCCTACAATGAGCGGTTCTTC. Amino acids: CASSRQMSSYNERFF.

In its sample, this clone was seen a few times. This rearrangement joins TRBV9 to TRBJ2-1, with TRBD2 identical over 7 bases. This CDR3 spans 15 amino acids. Germline V lookup: CDR1 SGDLS, CDR2 YYNGEE. The V gene end was trimmed by 5 bases and the J gene end by 3 bases; junction bases not matched to a gene: 8. The CDR3 here is CASSDALADYNEQFF. CDR3 coding DNA: TGTGCCAGCAGTGACGCCCTAGCGGACTACAATGAGCAGTTCTTC.

The chain combines TRBV30 with TRBJ2-2; perhaps TRBD2 as D (6 bases). V was shortened by 1 base and J by 8 bases, with 17 bases between the two germline ends. The CDR3 has 15 residues. Germline V gene data show CDR1 as GTSNPN and CDR2 as SVGIG (reference sequence). This CDR3 is CAWSEPGLKHGELFF. For the CDR3, the DNA is TGTGCCTGGAGTGAACCGGGACTCAAACATGGGGAGCTGTTTTTT.

The sample holds a few counts of this clone. The J gene is TRBJ2-3, the V gene TRBV12-5; D remains unclear. The CDR3 is 13 amino acids. V lost 1 base and J lost 5, with 7 bases in between. Germline V gene sequence: CDR1 LGHNT, CDR2 FRNRAP. CDR3 region: CASGLDFLDTQYF. CDR3 nucleotide sequence: TGTGCTAGTGGTTTGGACTTCCTAGATACGCAGTATTTT. Full variable domain (missing parts from reference TRBV12-5 and TRBJ2-3): DARVTQTPRHKVTEMGQEVTMRCQPILGHNTVFWYRQTMMQGLELLAYFRNRAPLDDSGMPKDRFSAEMPDATLATLKIQPSEPRDSAVYFCASGLDFLDTQYFGPGTRLTVL.

This clone was observed a handful of times. This chain joins TRBV15 and TRBJ1-5; 10 bases fit TRBD1. The CDR3 sequence is 16 residues long. Germline trimming cut 0 bases from V and 5 bases from J; bases unmatched to any gene: 4. Per germline, CDR1 LNHNV and CDR2 YYDKDF (reference sequence). CDR3 in amino acids: CATSRDGTGDHQPQHF. The DNA for the CDR3 is TGTGCCACCAGCAGAGATGGGACAGGGGATCATCAGCCCCAGCATTTT.

The rearrangement links TRBV29-1 to TRBJ2-6, with unresolved D. The V end lost 4 bases, the J end lost 0 bases, and 7 bases lay between the germline ends. In germline, CDR1 is SQVTM, CDR2 ANQGSEA. CDR3 length: 14 residues. CDR3 in amino acids: CSVVQDSGANVLTF. CDR3 nucleotides: TGCAGCGTTGTTCAGGACTCTGGGGCCAACGTCCTGACTTTC. Full variable domain (remainder filled in from reference TRBV29-1 and TRBJ2-6): SAVISQKPSRDICQRGTSLTIQCQVDSQVTMMFWYRQQPGQSLTLIATANQGSEATYESGFVIDKFPISRPNLTFSTLTVSNMSPEDSSIYLCSVVQDSGANVLTFGAGSRLTVL.

CDR3 DNA sequence: TGTGCCAGCAGCCTCGGGAGCTCCTACGAGCAGTACTTC. It is translated as CASSLGSSYEQYF. V usage is TRBV6-1 and J usage is TRBJ2-7; D is perhaps TRBD2 (6 bases). The CDR3 contains 13 residues. Trimming took off 6 bases at V and 0 bases at J, with 9 bases between the two ends. Germline loops: CDR1 MNHNS, CDR2 SASEGT.

In regard to this clone: Compared with germline, one end of the junction differs, possibly owing to a read error. CDR3 coding DNA: TGTTCCAGCAGCATCGACAGGGGGAAGGAATTAAACTATGGCTACACCTTC. Its protein product is CSSSIDRGKELNYGYTF. The chain carries TRBV7-9 and TRBJ1-2; 9 bases agree with TRBD1. In germline, CDR1 is SEHNR, CDR2 FQNEAQ (reference sequence). The CDR3 consists of 17 residues. Supplemented by reference TRBV7-9 and TRBJ1-2, the full variable domain reads DTGVSQNPRHKITKRGQNVTFRCDPISEHNRLYWYRQTLGQGPEFLTYFQNEAQLEKSRLLSDRFSAERPKGSFSTLEIQRTEQGDSAMYLCSSSIDRGKELNYGYTFGSGTRLTVV.

V gene TRBV5-6 combines with J gene TRBJ2-7, with D uncertain. With 0 bases removed from V and 2 bases from J, the gap between germline ends came to 12 bases. CDR1 is SGHDT, CDR2 YYEEEE, per germline. This CDR3 contains 15 residues. CDR3 amino acids: CASSLAVGFPYEQYF. DNA for the CDR3: TGTGCCAGCAGCTTGGCCGTCGGGTTCCCCTACGAGCAGTACTTC. The complete variable domain, with remaining parts taken from reference TRBV5-6 and TRBJ2-7, reads DAGVTQSPTHLIKTRGQQVTLRCSPKSGHDTVSWYQQALGQGPQFIFQYYEEEERQRGNFPDRFSGHQFPNYSSELNVNALLLGDSALYLCASSLAVGFPYEQYFGPGTRLTVT.

The rearrangement links TRBV2 to TRBJ2-7; 8 nucleotides align to TRBD1. Unmatched junction bases numbered 3, after V lost 5 bases and J lost 0 bases. The CDR3 contains 14 residues. Germline V CDR1 and CDR2: SNHLY, FYNNEI. CDR3 nucleotide sequence: TGTGCCAGCAGTAATACAGGGGGCTCCTACGAGCAGTACTTC. It codes for CASSNTGGSYEQYF. Using reference TRBV2 and TRBJ2-7 for the parts outside the CDR3, the full variable domain is EPEVTQTPSHQVTQMGQEVILRCVPISNHLYFYWYRQILGQKVEFLVSFYNNEISEKSEIFDDQFSVERPDGSNFTLKIRSTKLEDSAMYFCASSNTGGSYEQYFGPGTRLTVT.

This clone was seen a few times. Other DNA sequences in this sample translate to the same CDR3. This chain joins TRBV28 and TRBJ1-5; D gene uncertain. Trimming pared 3 bases from V and 0 bases from J, leaving 3 bases between. The CDR3 sequence is 13 residues long. Germline lookup yields CDR1 MDHEN and CDR2 SYDVKM. CDR3 residues: CASSFNSNQPQHF. CDR3 sequence (DNA): TGTGCCAGCAGTTTCAATAGCAATCAGCCCCAGCATTTT. Full variable domain (outside the CDR3, taken from reference TRBV28 and TRBJ1-5): DVKVTQSSRYLVKRTGEKVFLECVQDMDHENMFWYRQDPGLGLRLIYFSYDVKMKEKGDIPEGYSVSREKKERFSLILESASTNQTSMYLCASSFNSNQPQHFGDGTRLSIL.

The chain couples TRBV18 to TRBJ2-5; 7 bases line up with TRBD1. The length of the CDR3 is 13 residues. Per the germline V gene, CDR1 is KGHSH and CDR2 is LQKENI. V dropped 1 base and J dropped 5; count of bases not matched to a gene: 1. CDR3 coding DNA: TGTGCCAGCTCACCACTACAGGGGGAGACCCAGTACTTC. This sequence encodes CASSPLQGETQYF.

This clone has ten or more counts. The V and J genes are TRBV6-5 and TRBJ1-1, with D unclear. V was cut by 0 bases and J by 6 bases, with 14 bases left in between. From germline, CDR1 is MNHEY and CDR2 SVGAGI. The CDR3 extends over 15 amino acids. The CDR3 reads CASSYSSTGIAEAFF. Here the CDR3 DNA reads TGTGCCAGCAGTTACTCGAGTACGGGGATCGCTGAAGCTTTCTTT.

The chain links TRBV27 to TRBJ1-5; D call uncertain. Germline V CDR1 and CDR2: MNHEY, SMNVEV (reference sequence). With 7 bases removed from V and 0 bases from J, the gap between germline ends came to 22 bases. The CDR3 spans 18 residues. The chain's CDR3 is CASTLTLSRYDSNQPQHF. The CDR3 coding sequence is TGTGCCAGCACCCTTACGCTATCGCGGTATGATAGCAATCAGCCCCAGCATTTT.

Here the CDR3 DNA reads TGTGCCAGCAGCGTAGTTTGTAGACTACCGACGACGCATGAGCAGTTCTTC. It yields the protein CASSVVCRLPTTHEQFF. The chain uses TRBV9 and TRBJ2-1, with D perhaps TRBD2 (5 bases). Germline values: CDR1 SGDLS, CDR2 YYNGEE. The V end was cut by 0 bases, the J end by 8 bases, with 21 bases between. CDR3 size: 17 residues. The full variable domain, its missing parts supplied by reference TRBV9 and TRBJ2-1, is DSGVTQTPKHLITATGQRVTLRCSPRSGDLSVYWYQQSLDQGLQFLIQYYNGEERAKGNILERFSAQQFPDLHSELNLSSLELGDSALYFCASSVVCRLPTTHEQFFGPGTRLTVL.

The chain uses TRBV30 and TRBJ1-1; D may be TRBD1 (6 bases). Germline lookup yields CDR1 GTSNPN and CDR2 SVGIG (reference sequence). This CDR3 is built from 14 residues. Trimming took off 3 bases at V and 5 bases at J, with 16 bases between the two ends. CDR3: CAWRTGKLGTEAFF. The CDR3 DNA is TGTGCCTGGAGGACAGGCAAACTCGGGACTGAAGCTTTCTTT. Looking up the rest from reference TRBV30 and TRBJ1-1 gives the full variable domain: SQTIHQWPATLVQPVGSPLSLECTVEGTSNPNLYWYRQAAGRGLQLLFYSVGIGQISSEVPQNLSASRPQDRQFILSSKKLLLSDSGFYLCAWRTGKLGTEAFFGQGTRLTVV.

The CDR3 reads CATSDRVGLEKLFF. The CDR3 region has the DNA TGTGCCACCAGCGACAGGGTGGGGCTCGAAAAACTGTTTTTT. The chain combines TRBV15 with TRBJ1-4; TRBD1 agrees at 7 bases. CDR3 length: 14 amino acids. V trimming: 5 bases; J trimming: 8 bases; junction bases outside the gene matches: 8. Germline V CDR1 and CDR2: LNHNV, YYDKDF (reference sequence).

The gene calls are TRBV2 and TRBJ2-7; 9 bases align to TRBD2. V trimming: 4 bases; J trimming: 3 bases; junction bases outside the gene matches: 4. The CDR3 covers 14 residues. Germline V lookup: CDR1 SNHLY, CDR2 FYNNEI. This CDR3 is CASSVRTSDYEQYF. The DNA of the CDR3 is TGTGCCAGCAGTGTAAGGACTAGCGACTACGAGCAGTACTTC. The complete variable domain, with remaining parts taken from reference TRBV2 and TRBJ2-7, reads EPEVTQTPSHQVTQMGQEVILRCVPISNHLYFYWYRQILGQKVEFLVSFYNNEISEKSEIFDDQFSVERPDGSNFTLKIRSTKLEDSAMYFCASSVRTSDYEQYFGPGTRLTVT.

This clone was detected once. CDR3 region: CASSLAPGDTEAFF. The CDR3 DNA reads TGCGCCAGCAGCTTGGCCCCAGGTGACACTGAAGCTTTCTTT. The genes are TRBV5-1 and TRBJ1-1, with D uncertain. The length of the CDR3 is 14 residues. CDR1 SGHRS and CDR2 YFSETQ come from the germline V gene. The V end was cut by 0 bases, the J end by 3 bases, with 9 bases between. The complete variable domain, with remaining parts taken from reference TRBV5-1 and TRBJ1-1, reads KAGVTQTPRYLIKTRGQQVTLSCSPISGHRSVSWYQQTPGQGLQFLFEYFSETQRNKGNFPGRFSGRQFSNSRSEMNVSTLELGDSALYLCASSLAPGDTEAFFGQGTRLTVV.